This T cell receptor beta chain was documented in a study of T cell repertoires in cytomegalovirus infection. Study summary: Used in the study were CMV epitopes, some recently identified and HLA-C-restricted, others well-studied and HLA-B-restricted. Overall study findings and caveats: It was HLA-C-restricted CMV-specific TCR beta clonotypes that dominated the response ex vivo. Summed frequency of shared TCR beta families picked out CMV carriers who also had the relevant HLA.

TCRdb recomputed calls from the reads with MiXCR, one row per CDR3 protein. Among 750,000 to 900,000 distinct CDR3 sequences listed, about 28% were seen once. CDR1 is MNHEY and CDR2 is SVGEGT in the germline V gene. This CDR3 is 14 amino acids long. V gave up 6 bases and J gave up 0 bases, with 11 bases separating them. This clonotype appeared a few times. Antigen unknown. The sample was cultured CD8+ T cells from PBMCs, taken from culture after CMV antigen stimulation. V and J are TRBV6-2 or TRBV6-3 and TRBJ2-5; D is uncertain. The sequence was obtained from a human donor in good health (CMV status not recorded). Some clones in this sample may be carry-over from other donors' samples. CDR3 loop: CASSNPVNQETQYF. The CDR3 DNA sequence: TGTGCCAGCAGCAACCCGGTTAACCAAGAGACCCAGTACTTC.